This T cell receptor beta chain was sequenced in a study of vaccination and CD4 T cells after COVID-19 (dated 2022 in TCRdb). Looking at the study overall: Convalescent patients had a positive SARS-CoV-2 result on nasal swab PCR, and of these patients, nine had mild disease and one had severe disease. Six males and four females were included in the convalescent cohort, with two Hispanic individuals, seven Caucasians, two Asians and one multiracial person represented. Each participant got two doses of either the Pfizer-BioNTech BNT162b2 vaccine (n=8) or the Moderna mRNA-1273 vaccine (n=2). Post-COVID blood samples were collected from convalescent patients a median of roughly 100 days after diagnosis, with a range of about 35 to 180 days. Post-vaccine blood samples were collected a median of approximately eleven weeks after the second vaccine dose, ranging from roughly 12 to 250 days. Culture stimuli were overlapping spike peptide pools from SARS-CoV-2 and from the common cold coronaviruses HCoV-NL63, HCoV-OC43 and HCoV-229E. Control cultures received a CEFX viral epitope pool as the positive control, an HIV-1 Nef peptide pool as the negative control, or no peptide. In 10 COVID-19 convalescent patients and a few infection-naive healthy vaccine recipients, the spike-specific CD4+ TCR repertoire before mRNA vaccination was compared with the repertoire after mRNA vaccination. Summary of the overall study and its limitations: In convalescent patients, nearly all vaccine-specific clones (304 of 307) were found to be mono-reactive for SARS-CoV-2 spike rather than cross-reactive with common cold coronaviruses. The median count of SARS-CoV-2-reactive clonotypes went up from about 23 after infection to 35 to 40 after vaccination, although the change was not significant. The study included relatively few convalescent patients and did not analyze early timepoints after natural infection. In convalescent patients, a median around 84% of post-vaccine SARS-CoV-2-reactive clones were detected only after vaccination, and vaccine-specific priming was suggested by this finding.

The method was PCR. At the Johns Hopkins FTIC core, DNA from the cultured CD4+ T cells underwent TCR sequencing with the Oncomine TCR Beta short-read assay. The QIAamp micro DNA kit was used to extract genomic DNA from the cultured CD4+ T cells. The Oncomine TCR Beta libraries from cultured CD4+ T cells were pooled using unique dual indexes and then sequenced on an Illumina iSeq 100. Regarding the original processing steps: Non-productive sequences were removed, and CDR3s that did not start with C, did not end with F or W, or were shorter than 7 amino acids were discarded. Antigen-specific clonotypes were identified using the MANAFEST web application through comparison of peptide-stimulated wells with reference and other culture wells. An FDR below 0.05, an odds ratio above 5, and a productive frequency above 0.1% in at least two of three replicate wells were required for clones to be considered positive. Cross-reactive clonotypes were defined as significantly expanded in both SARS-CoV-2 spike wells and at least one common cold coronavirus spike condition. Similarity between CDR3 sequences was evaluated in R version 3.6.1 using Levenshtein distances (stringdist) and unrooted phylogenetic trees (ape). TCRdb cleaned the public reads at Q25 with fastp, built clones with MiXCR and kept in-frame beta chains. Each entry merges the rows of one CDR3 protein and shows their most common DNA and genes. These V and J calls originate from TCRdb's pipeline instead of the authors' own analysis. The sample table records under 20,000 distinct CDR3 sequences; 70% to 80% of these occur just once. Together, the top ten hold about 5.5% of the sample.

Concerning this clonotype: The antigen it recognizes is unknown. The sample holds no much larger clone one base away, and base qualities are not on file.

This specimen's treatment or condition label, interpreted: roughly 11-day PBMC culture with coronavirus spike peptide pools or control peptides (ViraFEST assay). The ViraFEST assay was used in the study, in which antigen-specific T cells were expanded with peptide pools and expanded clonotypes were subsequently identified by TCR sequencing. Positive SARS-CoV-2 PCR tests in the convalescent patients dated from March to December 2020, before Alpha, Beta and Delta variants emerged in the United States. Each well held 2.2 million or so PBMCs cultured in IMDM containing around 5% human AB serum and around 9.2 IU/ml IL-2, with roughly 10 ug/ml peptide pools added. Half of the culture medium was replaced with fresh IL-2-containing medium on days 3 and 7. After approximately 10 days of culture, CD4+ T cells were isolated by negative selection using the EasySep CD4+ T cell isolation kit. Ficoll-Paque Plus gradient centrifugation was used to isolate PBMCs from whole blood, and the isolated PBMCs were then either used fresh or cryopreserved at -140C. Each culture condition was generally run in triplicate wells.

The CDR3 holds 17 amino acids from the cysteine to the phenylalanine. Only the CDR3 region is kept as DNA, spanning 51 bases read in frame from base 1. Trimmed from V: 5 bases; trimmed from J: 0 bases; junction bases lacking a gene match: 10. The germline V gene gives CDR1 as SGHTA and CDR2 as FQGNSA. Input material: CD4+ T cells from blood, cultured in vitro. The TCR originated in a human donor who had recovered from COVID-19. This chain is built from TRBV7-2 and TRBJ2-3, with 8 central nucleotides matching TRBD2. The CDR3 in this case is CASSRPGSGISTDTQYF. Read as DNA, the sequence is TGTGCCAGCAGCCGCCCCGGTAGCGGGATAAGCACAGATACGCAGTATTTT.